The sequence of this T cell receptor beta chain was determined in a study of T-cell memory formation after mild COVID-19. It was 5'RACE with constant-segment primers that produced the TCR alpha and TCR beta cDNA libraries, which carried sample barcodes and UMIs. TCRdb used MiXCR to reprocess the 5' RACE reads, holding one entry per CDR3 protein. The data hold approximately 560,000 distinct CDR3 sequences, with roughly 17% observed a single time. V lost 4 bases and J lost 5, with 14 bases in between. Germline V gives CDR1 MGHRA, CDR2 YSYEKL. The CDR3 covers 14 residues. On this clonotype: As yet, its antigen is unknown.

Whole-study findings and limits: While clones contracting from day 15 to 85 were balanced between CD4 and CD8, later expanders leaned CD4+. Most CD4+ clones that shrank were in CM and EM, while CD8+ ones turned up in EMRA.

V usage is TRBV4-1 and J usage is TRBJ1-2, with D perhaps matching TRBD1 (6 bases). This sequence originates from an adult woman who had mild COVID-19 (a few samples of this study predate the infection). Cell type and time point are not known. What was sequenced was PBMCs or a T cell subset sorted from them (not recorded which). The CDR3 loop reads CASSRPGARYGYTF. CDR3 bases: TGCGCCAGCAGCCGCCCGGGGGCGAGATATGGCTACACCTTC.